The 7 T cell receptor beta chains below come from one sample, sequenced in a study of cytomegalovirus exposure and HLA in healthy donors (dated by TCRdb to the late 2010s). Library prep was done by the immunoSEQ multiplex PCR assay. For the multiplex PCR, a mixture combining 60 forward primers for TCR Vbeta segments and 13 reverse primers for TCR Jbeta segments was used. TCRdb took this table from immuneACCESS and kept in-frame rearrangements with V and J called. Such tables lack part of the clones; where checked against another copy, unresolved V genes explain under half of the gap, and the rest is unexplained. The sample contains more than 85,000 clones, approximately 11% of them found a single time. The ten most abundant clones make up 15% to 20% of the sample. The sequenced sample consisted of PBMCs. The receptor set was obtained from a man aged 40-49 years in good health and CMV-seropositive.

The V and J genes are TRBV6-5 and TRBJ1-1; D ambiguous. CDR3 length: 14 residues. Trimming cost V 4 bases and J 0 bases, with 9 bases left between them. CDR1 and CDR2 from the germline V gene are MNHEY and SVGAGI. Written as DNA, the CDR3 is TGTGCCAGCAGTTTTTCAGCGATGAACACTGAAGCTTTCTTT. Protein: CASSFSAMNTEAFF.

This clone has more than one count but fewer than ten. The chain is built from TRBV6-6 and TRBJ2-7; D might be TRBD1 (5 bases). The CDR3 loop spans 12 amino acids. Germline values: CDR1 MNHNY, CDR2 SVGAGI (reference sequence). V shed 6 bases and J shed 5 bases, with 11 bases lying between them. CDR3 sequence: CASSRPGNEQYF. The CDR3 DNA is TGTGCCAGCAGCCGCCCAGGGAACGAGCAGTACTTC.

Only a few counts were recorded for this clone. The chain has TRBV7-6 and TRBJ2-7; TRBD1 aligns across 10 bases. Losses at the gene ends were 6 bases for V and 4 bases for J; bases not matched to a gene: 12. There are 16 residues in the CDR3. The germline gives CDR1 SGHVS, CDR2 FNYEAQ. CDR3: CASSSTGTGALYEQYF. The DNA of the CDR3 is TGTGCCAGCAGTTCAACCGGGACAGGGGCTTTGTACGAGCAGTACTTC. The complete variable domain, with remaining parts taken from reference TRBV7-6 and TRBJ2-7, reads GAGVSQSPRYKVTKRGQDVALRCDPISGHVSLYWYRQALGQGPEFLTYFNYEAQQDKSGLPNDRFSAERPEGSISTLTIQRTEQRDSAMYRCASSSTGTGALYEQYFGPGTRLTVT.

This clone was recorded once. The chain combines TRBV27 with TRBJ2-2, with TRBD1 matching over 8 bases. The length of the CDR3 is 15 residues. The germline CDR1 and CDR2 sequences are MNHEY and SMNVEV (reference sequence). V lost 4 bases to trimming and J lost 3 bases; unmatched junction nucleotides: 4. As DNA, the CDR3 is TGTGCCAGCAGTTCACCGGGACAGGACACCGGGGAGCTGTTTTTT. Amino acids: CASSSPGQDTGELFF.

The chain couples TRBV7-2 to TRBJ2-6, with 8 bases lining up with TRBD1. J gave up 2 bases and V 4 bases, and 10 bases lay outside the gene matches. The CDR3 spans 18 residues. Germline assignment: CDR1 SGHTA and CDR2 FQGNSA. DNA of the CDR3: TGTGCCAGCAGCTCGCCGGACAGGGTTCAGGCTGGGGCCAACGTCCTGACTTTC. Translating it yields CASSSPDRVQAGANVLTF.

The rearrangement links TRBV5-4 to TRBJ2-5, with D perhaps matching TRBD2 (6 bases). The V end was cut by 0 bases, the J end by 5 bases, with 11 bases between. This CDR3 is 14 amino acids long. CDR1 is SGHNT, CDR2 YYREEE, per germline (reference sequence). The CDR3 sequence is CASSLDGRGETQYF. Here the CDR3 DNA reads TGTGCCAGCAGCTTGGACGGGAGAGGGGAGACCCAGTACTTC. Drawing the rest from reference TRBV5-4 and TRBJ2-5, the complete variable domain is ETGVTQSPTHLIKTRGQQVTLRCSSQSGHNTVSWYQQALGQGPQFIFQYYREEENGRGNFPPRFSGLQFPNYSSELNVNALELDDSALYLCASSLDGRGETQYFGPGTRLLVL.

V and J are TRBV2 and TRBJ1-1; tentative D call: TRBD1 (6 bases). This CDR3 region has 14 residues. The V and J ends lost 11 bases and 0 bases respectively, with 16 bases between them. CDR1 and CDR2 (germline): SNHLY, FYNNEI. CDR3 in amino acids: CAGARGQMNTEAFF. The CDR3 DNA is TGTGCCGGTGCGCGCGGACAGATGAACACTGAAGCTTTCTTT. The whole variable domain, remainder taken from reference TRBV2 and TRBJ1-1, is EPEVTQTPSHQVTQMGQEVILRCVPISNHLYFYWYRQILGQKVEFLVSFYNNEISEKSEIFDDQFSVERPDGSNFTLKIRSTKLEDSAMYFCAGARGQMNTEAFFGQGTRLTVV.